Below, 31 T cell receptor beta chains from the same sample are listed, as sequenced in a study of shared clonotypes between healthy human individuals. The method was immunoSEQ multiplex PCR; TCRdb's version includes in-frame clones alone and lacks a portion of them. The sample includes approximately 2.4 million clones, roughly 95% of them seen just once. Input material: naive CD4+ T cells sorted from blood. Subset reported: CD45RA+ positively selected. The receptor source for this set is a man younger than 35 in good health.

This rearrangement joins TRBV11-2 to TRBJ1-1, with a possible D match to TRBD1 (5 bases). This CDR3 region has 12 residues. The V gene lost 5 bases and the J gene lost 3 bases, with 7 bases spanning the gap. Germline values: CDR1 SGHAT, CDR2 FQNNGV. As DNA, the CDR3 is TGTGCCAGCAGCCAGGGTTACACTGAAGCTTTCTTT. The encoded protein is CASSQGYTEAFF.

J is TRBJ2-1 and V is TRBV5-1; TRBD2 might be the D (6 bases). The germline V gene encodes CDR1 SGHRS and CDR2 YFSETQ. The CDR3 has 15 residues. V shed 2 bases and J shed 5 bases, with 14 bases lying between them. The CDR3 DNA sequence: TGCGCCAGCAGCTTCGGGGAAGGAGGGCACAATGAGCAGTTCTTC. Residues: CASSFGEGGHNEQFF.

A single count supports this clone. Other DNA sequences in the same sample also yield this CDR3. The chain employs TRBV6-1 and TRBJ2-3; D might be TRBD2 (7 bases). The CDR3 covers 16 residues. The V and J ends lost 2 bases and 0 bases respectively, with 12 bases between them. In germline, CDR1 is MNHNS, CDR2 SASEGT. Written as DNA, the CDR3 is TGTGCCAGCAGTGAATCGGGGGGCGCCAGCACAGATACGCAGTATTTT. It yields the protein CASSESGGASTDTQYF.

Comment on this clone: A junction end diverges from the germline sequence, so it may reflect a read error. The chain carries TRBV7-9 and TRBJ2-5; 7 nucleotides match TRBD2. The CDR3 consists of 12 residues. CDR1 is SEHNR and CDR2 is FQNEAQ in the germline V gene (reference sequence). The CDR3 region has the DNA TGTGCCAGCAGCCTAGCGGTAAAGACCCAGTACTTC. Amino acid sequence: CASSLAVKTQYF.

The chain combines TRBV6-1 with TRBJ1-5; D uncertain. V was clipped by 8 bases and J by 3 bases, with 14 bases between them. Germline V gene lookup returns CDR1 MNHNS and CDR2 SASEGT. The CDR3 contains 14 residues. The chain's CDR3 is CASEGRRYNQPQHF. CDR3 sequence (DNA): TGTGCCAGCGAGGGCAGAAGATACAATCAGCCCCAGCATTTT.

The chain uses TRBV7-2 and TRBJ2-3; 9 nucleotides agree with TRBD2. From germline, CDR1 is SGHTA and CDR2 FQGNSA. The CDR3 has 17 residues. V lost 5 bases to trimming and J lost 8 bases; unmatched junction nucleotides: 17. The chain's CDR3 is CASSKQSTSGVTGTQYF. The CDR3 nucleotides read TGTGCCAGCAGCAAACAATCGACTAGCGGAGTTACGGGTACGCAGTATTTT.

Comment on this clone: Other DNA sequences within the sample encode an identical CDR3. The chain employs TRBV28 and TRBJ1-1, with D possibly being TRBD1 (5 bases). The CDR3 is 14 residues long. V was cut by 2 bases and J by 0 bases, with 7 bases left in between. CDR1 is MDHEN, CDR2 SYDVKM, per germline. For the CDR3, the DNA is TGTGCCAGCAGTTTAGGGGGAATGAACACTGAAGCTTTCTTT. It codes for CASSLGGMNTEAFF.

This chain connects TRBV5-1 to TRBJ2-7, with a weak D call TRBD1 (5 bases). The CDR3 loop spans 16 amino acids. The germline CDR1 and CDR2 sequences are SGHRS and YFSETQ. Trimming took off 3 bases at V and 5 bases at J, with 21 bases between the two ends. Here the CDR3 DNA reads TGCGCCAGCAGCTGGACCGGAAGGCTTCAAGGGGACGAGCAGTACTTC. Residues: CASSWTGRLQGDEQYF.

Regarding this clone: Other nucleotide sequences from this sample produce the same CDR3. The V gene is TRBV5-1, the J gene TRBJ2-1; 13 bases are shared with TRBD2. Per germline, CDR1 SGHRS and CDR2 YFSETQ. This CDR3 is built from 15 residues. V was pared by 4 bases and J by 9 bases, with 7 bases of the junction left unmatched. The CDR3 region is CASSLGLAGVAEQFF. The DNA for the CDR3 is TGCGCCAGCAGCCTAGGACTAGCGGGAGTTGCTGAGCAGTTCTTC.

The V and J genes are TRBV5-4 and TRBJ1-1; 8 bases align to TRBD1. Germline V gives CDR1 SGHNT, CDR2 YYREEE (reference sequence). Unmatched junction bases numbered 4, after V lost 4 bases and J lost 2 bases. CDR3 length: 14 residues. The CDR3 sequence is CASSVQGANTEAFF. The DNA of the CDR3 is TGTGCCAGCAGCGTGCAGGGGGCTAACACTGAAGCTTTCTTT.

The chain uses TRBV6-6 and TRBJ2-7; 7 bases align to TRBD1. Germline V gene data show CDR1 as MNHNY and CDR2 as SVGAGI (reference sequence). The CDR3 spans 15 residues. J lost 2 bases, V lost 0 bases, and 4 bases had no gene match. CDR3 loop: CASSYSPGGPYEQYF. The CDR3 nucleotides are TGTGCCAGCAGTTACTCACCAGGGGGACCCTACGAGCAGTACTTC.

This chain connects TRBV5-1 to TRBJ2-3, with TRBD2 as a possible D gene (6 bases). Trimming took off 5 bases at V and 0 bases at J, with 13 bases between the two ends. The CDR3 runs 15 residues. Germline V gene sequence: CDR1 SGHRS, CDR2 YFSETQ. The CDR3, as DNA: TGCGCCAGCAGTTCTGCCGGGACTAGCACAGATACGCAGTATTTT. Amino acids: CASSSAGTSTDTQYF.

To note about this clone: Distinct nucleotide sequences in the sample also encode this CDR3. The genes are TRBV5-1 and TRBJ1-1, with TRBD1 matching 7 bases. V shed 0 bases and J 2 bases; nucleotides not matched to a gene: 4. CDR1 is SGHRS, CDR2 YFSETQ, per germline. The CDR3 runs 15 residues. The CDR3 DNA reads as TGCGCCAGCAGCTTGGACAGGGGCCTCAACACTGAAGCTTTCTTT. Amino acid sequence: CASSLDRGLNTEAFF.

V is TRBV7-9 and J is TRBJ2-7; maybe TRBD1 (5 bases). This CDR3 comprises 14 residues. Germline V CDR1 and CDR2: SEHNR, FQNEAQ (reference sequence). With 1 base removed from V and 1 base from J, the gap between germline ends came to 8 bases. The CDR3: CASSLVQESYEQYF. CDR3 nucleotide sequence: TGTGCCAGCAGCTTAGTACAGGAATCCTACGAGCAGTACTTC.

With regard to this clone: Other DNA sequences of this sample code for an identical CDR3. The V gene is TRBV2, the J gene TRBJ2-3; TRBD2 matches at 11 bases. The CDR3 loop spans 16 amino acids. V shed 1 base and J 3 bases; nucleotides not matched to a gene: 3. Germline lookup yields CDR1 SNHLY and CDR2 FYNNEI. The CDR3 is CASSEGASGGTDTQYF. The CDR3 coding sequence is TGTGCCAGCAGTGAAGGGGCTAGCGGGGGGACAGATACGCAGTATTTT. Filled out from reference TRBV2 and TRBJ2-3, the complete variable domain reads EPEVTQTPSHQVTQMGQEVILRCVPISNHLYFYWYRQILGQKVEFLVSFYNNEISEKSEIFDDQFSVERPDGSNFTLKIRSTKLEDSAMYFCASSEGASGGTDTQYFGPGTRLTVL.

This chain uses TRBV30 with TRBJ2-5; D might be TRBD2 (5 bases). The CDR3 length is 14 residues. The ends were cut back, 3 bases at V and 5 bases at J, with 16 bases in the middle. Germline assignment: CDR1 GTSNPN and CDR2 SVGIG (reference sequence). CDR3 DNA sequence: TGTGCCTGGAGACCGACTACCCATACCGAGACCCAGTACTTC. Amino acids: CAWRPTTHTETQYF.

The chain combines TRBV28 with TRBJ1-6; D remains ambiguous. The CDR3 has 14 amino acids. Deletions cut 5 bases from V and 9 bases from J, with 14 bases between. Germline CDR1 and CDR2: MDHEN and SYDVKM. The CDR3, as DNA: TGTGCCAGCAGTCTCAGTGTAGACGGTTCACCCCTCCACTTT. It yields the protein CASSLSVDGSPLHF.

The chain couples TRBV18 to TRBJ1-2; TRBD1 is a possible D gene (6 bases). With 3 bases removed from V and 7 bases from J, the gap between germline ends came to 15 bases. Germline CDR1 is KGHSH and CDR2 is LQKENI. CDR3 size: 14 residues. CDR3 sequence: CASSPDSNVGGYTF. CDR3 coding DNA: TGTGCCAGCTCACCGGACAGTAACGTAGGTGGCTACACCTTC.

The chain links TRBV19 to TRBJ2-3, with unresolved D. This CDR3 is built from 11 residues. In germline, CDR1 is LNHDA, CDR2 SQIVND (reference sequence). The germline V and J ends were trimmed by 3 bases and 7 bases, with 5 bases remaining between them. In nucleotides, the CDR3 is TGTGCCAGTAGTATGAGCAATACGCAGTATTTT. It codes for CASSMSNTQYF.

The chain couples TRBV30 to TRBJ2-1; maybe TRBD2 (6 bases). Trimming removed 2 bases from V and 2 bases from J, with 19 bases in between. This CDR3 has 17 amino acids. Germline V gene lookup returns CDR1 GTSNPN and CDR2 SVGIG (reference sequence). The CDR3 sequence: CAWSQRGTERTYNEQFF. CDR3 in DNA: TGTGCCTGGAGTCAGCGAGGGACTGAAAGAACCTACAATGAGCAGTTCTTC.

The chain joins TRBV18 to TRBJ2-7; D may be TRBD1 (8 bases). Looked up from germline, CDR1 is KGHSH and CDR2 is LQKENI. The CDR3 length is 15 residues. V lost 4 bases, J lost 5 bases, and 18 bases lay in between. The CDR3 sequence: CASSQIQGGPNEQYF. The CDR3 nucleotides are TGTGCCAGCTCACAAATACAGGGGGGGCCCAACGAGCAGTACTTC.

The chain employs TRBV28 and TRBJ1-1; perhaps TRBD1 as D (5 bases). The V end lost 10 bases, the J end lost 1 base, and 10 bases lay between the germline ends. CDR3 length equals 12 residues. Germline-derived CDR1 and CDR2 are MDHEN and SYDVKM. The CDR3 region has the DNA TGTGCCACCTGGGGGGGGAACACTGAAGCTTTCTTT. Amino acid sequence: CATWGGNTEAFF.

This clone has a single count. The rearrangement links TRBV5-5 to TRBJ1-5; TRBD1 might be the D (5 bases). V shed 0 bases and J shed 3 bases, with 16 bases lying between them. The CDR3 covers 17 residues. Germline CDR1 is SGHKS and CDR2 is YYEKEE (reference sequence). The CDR3 loop reads CASSLDPGRGVNQPQHF. The CDR3 nucleotides read TGTGCCAGCAGCTTGGACCCTGGGAGAGGGGTCAATCAGCCCCAGCATTTT.

This clone came up a few times. The chain has TRBV2 and TRBJ1-3; no definite D call. CDR1 and CDR2 (germline): SNHLY, FYNNEI. The V and J ends lost 8 bases and 2 bases respectively, with 10 bases between them. The CDR3 is made up of 13 amino acids. The CDR3 nucleotides are TGTGCCAGCCAGTACAGTACTGGAAACACCATATATTTT. It translates to CASQYSTGNTIYF. Full variable domain (outside the CDR3, taken from reference TRBV2 and TRBJ1-3): EPEVTQTPSHQVTQMGQEVILRCVPISNHLYFYWYRQILGQKVEFLVSFYNNEISEKSEIFDDQFSVERPDGSNFTLKIRSTKLEDSAMYFCASQYSTGNTIYFGEGSWLTVV.

V gene TRBV27 combines with J gene TRBJ2-3; TRBD1 matches 7 bases. V lost 8 bases, J lost 2 bases, and 7 bases stayed unmatched. CDR1 is MNHEY and CDR2 is SMNVEV in the germline V gene (reference sequence). The CDR3 covers 14 residues. CDR3 in amino acids: CASHRDRFTDTQYF. CDR3 DNA: TGTGCCAGCCACCGGGACAGATTCACAGATACGCAGTATTTT.

The chain is built from TRBV5-1 and TRBJ2-7, with 10 bases that match TRBD1. CDR1 is SGHRS and CDR2 is YFSETQ in the germline V gene. V gave up 5 bases and J gave up 7 bases; unmatched junction bases: 12. The CDR3 contains 15 residues. The CDR3 region is CASRPTGTGDLEQYF. CDR3 DNA sequence: TGCGCCAGCAGGCCGACCGGGACAGGGGACTTGGAGCAGTACTTC.

Remarks on this clone: Other DNA sequences in this sample translate to the same CDR3. V usage is TRBV10-3 and J usage is TRBJ1-1; 7 bases align to TRBD1. This CDR3 contains 13 residues. V lost 6 bases and J lost 5; bases outside the gene matches: 6. CDR1 ENHRY and CDR2 SYGVKD come from the germline V gene. The CDR3 nucleotides are TGTGCCATCAGGGGTCAGGGGGTTACTGAAGCTTTCTTT. Protein product: CAIRGQGVTEAFF.

The V gene is TRBV28, the J gene TRBJ1-6, with 11 bases fitting TRBD1. After removal of 5 bases from V and 6 bases from J, the junction contained 9 bases not matched to a gene. The CDR3 length is 17 residues. Germline V lookup: CDR1 MDHEN, CDR2 SYDVKM. This chain's CDR3 is CASSPLGTGGSNSPLHF. DNA of the CDR3: TGTGCCAGCAGTCCCCTCGGGACAGGGGGAAGTAATTCACCCCTCCACTTT.

The chain couples TRBV11-2 to TRBJ2-1; D is undetermined. Germline V gives CDR1 SGHAT, CDR2 FQNNGV. V was trimmed by 0 bases and J by 2 bases, leaving 11 bases between them. The CDR3 loop spans 16 amino acids. The CDR3 loop is CASSLDRPVAYNEQFF. The DNA for the CDR3 is TGTGCCAGCAGCTTAGATCGACCAGTTGCCTACAATGAGCAGTTCTTC.

A note on this clone: Other DNA sequences in this sample translate to the same CDR3. The chain recombines TRBV5-1 with TRBJ1-5; the match to TRBD1 covers 8 bases. Germline V gene data show CDR1 as SGHRS and CDR2 as YFSETQ. The V and J ends lost 4 bases and 2 bases, in that order; junction bases with no gene match: 2. This CDR3 contains 14 residues. The CDR3: CASSPGQGNQPQHF. CDR3 in DNA: TGCGCCAGCAGCCCGGGACAGGGCAATCAGCCCCAGCATTTT.

In its sample, this clone was seen once. The V gene is TRBV21-1, the J gene TRBJ2-2. TRBV21-1 is given as a pseudogene. The CDR3 covers 12 residues. CDR3 in amino acids: CASRTESGELFF. CDR3 bases: TGTGCCAGCAGGACCGAATCCGGGGAGCTGTTTTTT.